The 23 T cell receptor beta chains reported below all come from one sample, sequenced in a study of post-analysis software for immune sequencing data. These receptors lack a known antigen. Study findings and constraints: In patients, five or six TRBV segments were more frequent than in controls, with TRBV5-6, TRBV5-1 and TRBV20-1 among them.

Unique-molecular-identifier-tagged TCR beta cDNA libraries were used. Using its own MiXCR run on the PCR reads, TCRdb lists one record per CDR3 protein. This repertoire shows about 560,000 distinct CDR3 sequences, 40% to 50% found once; its top ten account for 1.5% to 2%. The specimen was blood. These receptors were collected from a girl aged 5 to 17 with multiple sclerosis.

This clonotype was found a few times. V and J are TRBV7-6 and TRBJ2-1; D is perhaps TRBD2 (6 bases). The V and J ends lost 8 bases and 0 bases respectively, with 11 bases between them. This CDR3 is built from 14 residues. CDR1 and CDR2 (germline): SGHVS, FNYEAQ. DNA of the CDR3: TGTGCCAGCCGGCCGGAGGGCTCCTACAATGAGCAGTTCTTC. It is translated as CASRPEGSYNEQFF.

The chain employs TRBV7-2 and TRBJ2-1; D unresolved. This CDR3 is 13 amino acids long. Germline assignment: CDR1 SGHTA and CDR2 FQGNSA. With 3 bases removed from V and 12 bases from J, the gap between germline ends came to 15 bases. Written as DNA, the CDR3 is TGTGCCAGCAGCTTTCCCAGATCCGGCGGGCAGTTCTTC. Its translation: CASSFPRSGGQFF.

This rearrangement joins TRBV5-1 to TRBJ1-4, with 9 bases matching TRBD1. V trimming: 6 bases; J trimming: 6 bases; junction bases outside the gene matches: 6. This CDR3 region has 14 residues. Germline V lookup: CDR1 SGHRS, CDR2 YFSETQ. The CDR3 loop is CASTLWTGDEKLFF. DNA for the CDR3: TGCGCCAGCACCCTATGGACAGGGGATGAAAAACTGTTTTTT.

The gene calls are TRBV5-1 and TRBJ2-3; 8 bases are shared with TRBD1. Trimming at V came to 4 bases and at J to 1 base, leaving 8 bases not matched to a gene. From germline, CDR1 is SGHRS and CDR2 YFSETQ. The CDR3 covers 16 residues. The CDR3, as DNA: TGCGCCAGCAGCACCATGACAGGGGCAGGCACAGATACGCAGTATTTT. This codes for CASSTMTGAGTDTQYF.

This clonotype was counted once. This chain links TRBV5-6 with TRBJ2-3; TRBD2 is a possible D gene (6 bases). Germline V gives CDR1 SGHDT, CDR2 YYEEEE. This CDR3 spans 15 amino acids. Trimming removed 6 bases at V and 4 bases at J, with 18 bases between. The CDR3 protein is CASKRALASADTQYF. CDR3 sequence (DNA): TGTGCCAGCAAGCGGGCCCTGGCGAGTGCAGATACGCAGTATTTT.

J is TRBJ2-5 and V is TRBV10-3, with 9 bases identical to TRBD1. The CDR3 totals 14 residues. CDR1 ENHRY and CDR2 SYGVKD come from the germline V gene. Unmatched junction bases numbered 7, after V lost 10 bases and J lost 1 base. CDR3 bases: TGTGCCAGCGGACAGGGGCTAGGCCAAGAGACCCAGTACTTC. It encodes CASGQGLGQETQYF.

This clonotype was seen only a few times. The genes are TRBV7-8 and TRBJ2-5, with D unclear. V was clipped by 1 base and J by 0 bases, with 9 bases between them. CDR1 SGHVS and CDR2 FQNEAQ come from the germline V gene. This CDR3 contains 15 residues. DNA for the CDR3: TGTGCCAGCAGCTTAGGGGTCAGGTACCAAGAGACCCAGTACTTC. Amino acid sequence: CASSLGVRYQETQYF. The entire variable domain, with the rest obtained from reference TRBV7-8 and TRBJ2-5, is as follows: GAGVSQSPRYKVAKRGQDVALRCDPISGHVSLFWYQQALGQGPEFLTYFQNEAQLDKSGLPSDRFFAERPEGSVSTLKIQRTQQEDSAVYLCASSLGVRYQETQYFGPGTRLLVL.

This clonotype was recorded a few times. The chain uses TRBV19 and TRBJ2-7, with a tentative D call TRBD1 (5 bases). The CDR3 sequence is 11 residues long. Germline V gene lookup returns CDR1 LNHDA and CDR2 SQIVND (reference sequence). The V and J ends lost 10 bases and 6 bases respectively, with 13 bases between them. Here the CDR3 reads CATDSFGEQYF. Here the CDR3 DNA reads TGTGCCACTGACAGTTTCGGCGAGCAGTACTTC.

The chain has TRBV7-9 and TRBJ2-1; 9 positions agree with TRBD1. This CDR3 is 16 amino acids long. Germline V lookup: CDR1 SEHNR, CDR2 FQNEAQ (reference sequence). V dropped 0 bases and J dropped 7; count of bases not matched to a gene: 7. The CDR3 loop is CASSLAPGQGHNEQFF. In DNA, the CDR3 is TGTGCCAGCAGCTTAGCTCCGGGACAGGGCCATAATGAGCAGTTCTTC.

This chain connects TRBV11-2 to TRBJ2-1; maybe TRBD2 (5 bases). V was pared by 7 bases and J by 7 bases, with 17 bases between. The CDR3 totals 14 residues. Germline V gene lookup returns CDR1 SGHAT and CDR2 FQNNGV. The CDR3 spells CASNPLGRRNEQFF. CDR3 nucleotide sequence: TGTGCCAGCAACCCTTTAGGGCGGAGGAATGAGCAGTTCTTC.

V and J are TRBV20-1 and TRBJ2-5; perhaps D is TRBD1 or TRBD2 (6 bases each). The ends were cut back, 2 bases at V and 5 bases at J, with 9 bases in the middle. Germline CDR1 and CDR2: DFQATT and SNEGSKA (reference sequence). The CDR3 is 12 amino acids. The CDR3 sequence: CSARQGRETQYF. The DNA for the CDR3 is TGCAGTGCTAGACAGGGGAGGGAGACCCAGTACTTC.

The V and J genes are TRBV4-1 and TRBJ1-2, with a tentative D call TRBD1 (5 bases). Trimming took 1 base from V and 5 from J, leaving 14 bases between them. Germline V gene data show CDR1 as MGHRA and CDR2 as YSYEKL. The CDR3 length is 15 residues. The CDR3 DNA reads as TGCGCCAGCAGCCAAGTGGACAAGGGAGTTTATGGCTACACCTTC. It codes for CASSQVDKGVYGYTF.

The rearrangement uses TRBV20-1 and TRBJ2-2, with 8 bases aligning to TRBD1. Germline V gene data show CDR1 as DFQATT and CDR2 as SNEGSKA (reference sequence). The CDR3 runs to 16 residues. Trimming at V came to 6 bases and at J to 0 bases, leaving 9 bases not matched to a gene. The CDR3 DNA reads as TGCAGTGCCCCTGGGACAGGCACTTCGAACACCGGGGAGCTGTTTTTT. Translation gives CSAPGTGTSNTGELFF.

This clonotype came up once. This chain joins TRBV5-1 and TRBJ2-3, with D perhaps TRBD1 (6 bases). This CDR3 spans 16 amino acids. CDR1 and CDR2 (germline): SGHRS, YFSETQ. The germline V and J ends were trimmed by 0 bases and 0 bases, with 11 bases remaining between them. The CDR3 region is CASSLEGQISTDTQYF. Here the CDR3 DNA reads TGCGCCAGCAGCTTGGAAGGACAGATTAGCACAGATACGCAGTATTTT.

The rearrangement links TRBV25-1 to TRBJ2-5; TRBD1 might be the D (6 bases). V shed 0 bases and J shed 3 bases, with 14 bases lying between them. The CDR3 runs 16 residues. Per the germline V gene, CDR1 is MGHDK and CDR2 is SYGVNS. The CDR3 DNA sequence: TGTGCCAGCAGTGAATATCGTACAGGGCGGGAAGAGACCCAGTACTTC. As protein: CASSEYRTGREETQYF.

This chain links TRBV24-1 with TRBJ2-5; D possibly corresponds to TRBD1 (6 bases). The CDR3 covers 15 residues. CDR1 and CDR2 from the germline V gene are KGHDR and SFDVKD. Between the trimmed V and J ends, which lost 4 bases and 5 bases, there was a span of 16 bases. CDR3 residues: CATSDARGTGETQYF. The CDR3 DNA reads as TGTGCCACCAGTGACGCCCGAGGCACAGGGGAGACCCAGTACTTC.

With regard to this clonotype: This clone may be a read error of a much larger clone one base away. The chain carries TRBV2 and TRBJ2-3, with unresolved D. Trimming took off 6 bases at V and 3 bases at J, with 10 bases between the two ends. Looked up from germline, CDR1 is SNHLY and CDR2 is FYNNEI. The CDR3 length is 13 residues. The CDR3 is CASRALGTDTQYF. The CDR3 nucleotides read TGTGCCAGCAGGGCGCTCGGAACAGATACGCAGTATTTT.

This clonotype was counted a few times. V gene TRBV11-2 combines with J gene TRBJ1-1; D remains unclear. In germline, CDR1 is SGHAT, CDR2 FQNNGV. CDR3 length equals 12 residues. Trimming took off 5 bases at V and 5 bases at J, with 9 bases between the two ends. The CDR3 is CASSARPTEAFF. In DNA, the CDR3 is TGTGCCAGCAGCGCCCGGCCAACTGAAGCTTTCTTT.

This chain uses TRBV29-1 with TRBJ1-1; TRBD1 might be the D (5 bases). Between the trimmed V and J ends, which lost 4 bases and 0 bases, there was a span of 12 bases. The CDR3 loop spans 14 amino acids. CDR1 and CDR2 (germline): SQVTM, ANQGSEA. The CDR3 bases are TGCAGCGTTGCGGGACGACTGATGAACACTGAAGCTTTCTTT. Amino acids: CSVAGRLMNTEAFF.

The V gene is TRBV4-1, the J gene TRBJ2-1; the D is unclear. In germline, CDR1 is MGHRA, CDR2 YSYEKL. The V end lost 4 bases, the J end lost 0 bases, and 16 bases lay between the germline ends. This CDR3 contains 17 residues. Here the CDR3 DNA reads TGCGCCAGCAGCCCCAAAGGGCAGCGAGGCTCCTACAATGAGCAGTTCTTC. Translated, it gives CASSPKGQRGSYNEQFF.

This clonotype was recorded a few times. The chain carries TRBV7-9 and TRBJ2-5; the D is unclear. The DNA end is more similar to TRBJ2-7, so the J call may be wrong. From germline, CDR1 is SEHNR and CDR2 FQNEAQ (reference sequence). The CDR3 totals 13 residues. The CDR3: CASSAVPGNEQYF. CDR3 in DNA: TGTGCCAGCAGCGCCGTCCCTGGGAACGAGCAGTACTTC.

CDR3 protein: CASSPGQGAANYGYTF. CDR3 sequence (DNA): TGTGCCAGCAGCCCAGGACAGGGCGCTGCTAACTATGGCTACACCTTC. The chain recombines TRBV7-9 with TRBJ1-2; 8 bases line up with TRBD1. The germline V gene encodes CDR1 SEHNR and CDR2 FQNEAQ (reference sequence). Trimming at V came to 5 bases and at J to 0 bases, leaving 8 bases not matched to a gene. The length of the CDR3 is 16 residues.

V usage is TRBV24-1 and J usage is TRBJ1-5; no reliable D call. CDR3 size: 15 residues. Trimming shortened V by 3 bases and J by 5 bases, and 13 bases separated the two germline ends. Germline CDR1 and CDR2: KGHDR and SFDVKD. The CDR3 DNA is TGTGCCACCAGTGATAGTTGGGCTGGGGATCAGCCCCAGCATTTT. This encodes CATSDSWAGDQPQHF.